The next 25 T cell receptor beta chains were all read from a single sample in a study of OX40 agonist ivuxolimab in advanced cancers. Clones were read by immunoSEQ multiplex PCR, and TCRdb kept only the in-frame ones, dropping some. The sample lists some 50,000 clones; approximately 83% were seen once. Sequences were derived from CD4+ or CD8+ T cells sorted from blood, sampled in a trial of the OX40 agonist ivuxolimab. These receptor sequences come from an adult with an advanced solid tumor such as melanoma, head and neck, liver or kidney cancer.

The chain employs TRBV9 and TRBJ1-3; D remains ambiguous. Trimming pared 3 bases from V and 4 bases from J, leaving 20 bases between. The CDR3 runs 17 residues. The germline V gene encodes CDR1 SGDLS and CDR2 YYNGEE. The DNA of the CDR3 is TGTGCCAGCAGCGCGGAGTGGAAGGGTACTTTGGGAAACACCATATATTTT. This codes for CASSAEWKGTLGNTIYF. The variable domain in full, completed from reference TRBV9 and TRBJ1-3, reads DSGVTQTPKHLITATGQRVTLRCSPRSGDLSVYWYQQSLDQGLQFLIQYYNGEERAKGNILERFSAQQFPDLHSELNLSSLELGDSALYFCASSAEWKGTLGNTIYFGEGSWLTVV.

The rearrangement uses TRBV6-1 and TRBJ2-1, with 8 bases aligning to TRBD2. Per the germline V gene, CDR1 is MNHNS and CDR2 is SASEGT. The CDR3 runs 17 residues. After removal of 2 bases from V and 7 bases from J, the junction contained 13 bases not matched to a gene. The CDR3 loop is CASSERNSGGPRNEQFF. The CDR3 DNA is TGTGCCAGCAGTGAACGCAACTCGGGGGGGCCAAGGAATGAGCAGTTCTTC.

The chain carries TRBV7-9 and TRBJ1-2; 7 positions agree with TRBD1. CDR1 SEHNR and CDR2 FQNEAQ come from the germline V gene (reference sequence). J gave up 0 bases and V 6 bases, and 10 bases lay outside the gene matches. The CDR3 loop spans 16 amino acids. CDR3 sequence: CASRAFRGKANYGYTF. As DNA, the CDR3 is TGTGCCAGCAGGGCATTCAGGGGGAAGGCTAACTATGGCTACACCTTC.

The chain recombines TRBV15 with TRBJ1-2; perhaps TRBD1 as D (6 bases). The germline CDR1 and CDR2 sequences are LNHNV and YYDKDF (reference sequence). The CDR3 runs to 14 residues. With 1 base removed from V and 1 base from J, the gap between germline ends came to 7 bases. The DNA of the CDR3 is TGTGCCACCAGCAGAGGACAGGTTAACTATGGCTACACCTTC. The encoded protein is CATSRGQVNYGYTF.

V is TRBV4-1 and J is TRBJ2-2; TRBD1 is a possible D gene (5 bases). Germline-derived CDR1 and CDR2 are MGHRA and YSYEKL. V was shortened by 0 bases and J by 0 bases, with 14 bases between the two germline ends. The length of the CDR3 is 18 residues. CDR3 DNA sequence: TGCGCCAGCAGCCAAGAGCCCTGGGGCCTCGCGAACACCGGGGAGCTGTTTTTT. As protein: CASSQEPWGLANTGELFF.

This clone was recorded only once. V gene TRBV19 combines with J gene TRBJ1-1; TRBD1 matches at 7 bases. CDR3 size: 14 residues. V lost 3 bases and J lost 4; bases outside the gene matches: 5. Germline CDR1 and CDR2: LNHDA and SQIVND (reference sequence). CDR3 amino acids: CASSIGPGGTEAFF. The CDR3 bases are TGTGCCAGTAGTATTGGGCCAGGGGGCACTGAAGCTTTCTTT.

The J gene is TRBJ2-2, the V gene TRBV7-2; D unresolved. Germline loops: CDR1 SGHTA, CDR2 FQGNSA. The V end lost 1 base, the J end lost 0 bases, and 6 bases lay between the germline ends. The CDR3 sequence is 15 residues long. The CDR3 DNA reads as TGTGCCAGCAGCTTAGGACGGGCGAACACCGGGGAGCTGTTTTTT. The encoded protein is CASSLGRANTGELFF. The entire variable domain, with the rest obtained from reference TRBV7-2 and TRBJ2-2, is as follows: GAGVSQSPSNKVTEKGKDVELRCDPISGHTALYWYRQSLGQGLEFLIYFQGNSAPDKSGLPSDRFSAERTGGSVSTLTIQRTQQEDSAVYLCASSLGRANTGELFFGEGSRLTVL.

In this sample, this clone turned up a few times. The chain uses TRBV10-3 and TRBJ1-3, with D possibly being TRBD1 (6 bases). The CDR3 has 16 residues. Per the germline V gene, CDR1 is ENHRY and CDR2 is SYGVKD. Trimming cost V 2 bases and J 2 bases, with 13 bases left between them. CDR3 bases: TGTGCCATCAGTGAGGAACCAGGGGTGACTGGAAACACCATATATTTT. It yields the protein CAISEEPGVTGNTIYF.

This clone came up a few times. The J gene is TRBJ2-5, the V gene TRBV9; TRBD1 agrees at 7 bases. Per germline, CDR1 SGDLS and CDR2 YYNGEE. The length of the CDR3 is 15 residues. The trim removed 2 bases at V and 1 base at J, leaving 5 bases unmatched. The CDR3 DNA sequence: TGTGCCAGCAGCGTTTCGACAGGGATCCAAGAGACCCAGTACTTC. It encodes CASSVSTGIQETQYF.

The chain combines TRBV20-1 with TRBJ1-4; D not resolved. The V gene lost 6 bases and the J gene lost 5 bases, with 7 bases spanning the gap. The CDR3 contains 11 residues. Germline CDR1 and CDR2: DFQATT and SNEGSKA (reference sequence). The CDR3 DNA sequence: TGCAGTGCCCCACTCAATGAAAAACTGTTTTTT. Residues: CSAPLNEKLFF.

CDR3 DNA sequence: TGTGCCAGCTCACCCTCAAGGGATCAGCCCCAGCATTTT. It translates to CASSPSRDQPQHF. This chain uses TRBV18 with TRBJ1-5, with no clear D. The CDR3 covers 13 residues. Trimming cost V 3 bases and J 5 bases, with 8 bases left between them. Looked up from germline, CDR1 is KGHSH and CDR2 is LQKENI.

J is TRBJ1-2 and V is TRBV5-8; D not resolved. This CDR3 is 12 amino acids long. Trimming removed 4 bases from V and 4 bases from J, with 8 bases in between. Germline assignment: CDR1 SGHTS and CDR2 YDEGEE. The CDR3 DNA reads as TGTGCCAGCAGCATTCGGACCTATGGCTACACCTTC. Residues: CASSIRTYGYTF.

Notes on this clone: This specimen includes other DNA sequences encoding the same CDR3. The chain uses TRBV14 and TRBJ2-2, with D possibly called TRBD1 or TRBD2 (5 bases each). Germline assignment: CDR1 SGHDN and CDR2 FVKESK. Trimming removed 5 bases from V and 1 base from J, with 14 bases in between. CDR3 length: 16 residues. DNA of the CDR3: TGTGCCAGCAGCTTAATGACGGGGCTGAACACCGGGGAGCTGTTTTTT. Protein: CASSLMTGLNTGELFF. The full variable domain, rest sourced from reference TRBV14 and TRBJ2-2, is EAGVTQFPSHSVIEKGQTVTLRCDPISGHDNLYWYRRVMGKEIKFLLHFVKESKQDESGMPNNRFLAERTGGTYSTLKVQPAELEDSGVYFCASSLMTGLNTGELFFGEGSRLTVL.

The CDR3 sequence: CASSNRVGITDTQYF. For the CDR3, the DNA is TGTGCCAGCAGCAACAGGGTGGGCATCACAGATACGCAGTATTTT. The rearrangement joins TRBV14 to TRBJ2-3, with TRBD1 as a possible D gene (6 bases). This CDR3 is 15 amino acids long. Germline-derived CDR1 and CDR2 are SGHDN and FVKESK. The V end was cut by 5 bases, the J end by 2 bases, with 14 bases between.

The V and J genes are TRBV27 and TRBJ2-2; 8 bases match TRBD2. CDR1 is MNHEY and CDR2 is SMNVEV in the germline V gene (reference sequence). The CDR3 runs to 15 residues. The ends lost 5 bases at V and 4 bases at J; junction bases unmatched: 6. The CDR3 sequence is CASSPFSGVTGELFF. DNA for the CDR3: TGTGCCAGCAGTCCTTTTAGCGGGGTCACCGGGGAGCTGTTTTTT.

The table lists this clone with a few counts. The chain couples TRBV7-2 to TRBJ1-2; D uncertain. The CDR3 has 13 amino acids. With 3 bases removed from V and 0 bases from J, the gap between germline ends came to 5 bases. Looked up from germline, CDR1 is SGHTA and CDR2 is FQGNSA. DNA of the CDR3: TGTGCCAGCAGCTTTCAGGCTAACTATGGCTACACCTTC. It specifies CASSFQANYGYTF.

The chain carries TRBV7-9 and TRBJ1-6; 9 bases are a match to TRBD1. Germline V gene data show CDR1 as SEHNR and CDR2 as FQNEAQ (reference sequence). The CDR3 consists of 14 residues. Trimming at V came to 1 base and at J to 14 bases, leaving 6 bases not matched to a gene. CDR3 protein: CASSLGDRDISLHF. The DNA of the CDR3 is TGTGCCAGCAGCTTAGGGGACAGGGACATATCCCTCCACTTT. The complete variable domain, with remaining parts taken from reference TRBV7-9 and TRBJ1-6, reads DTGVSQNPRHKITKRGQNVTFRCDPISEHNRLYWYRQTLGQGPEFLTYFQNEAQLEKSRLLSDRFSAERPKGSFSTLEIQRTEQGDSAMYLCASSLGDRDISLHFGNGTRLTVT.

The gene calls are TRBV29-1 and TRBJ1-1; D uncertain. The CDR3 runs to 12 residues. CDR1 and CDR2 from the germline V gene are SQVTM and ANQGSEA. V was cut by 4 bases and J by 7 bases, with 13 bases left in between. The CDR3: CSVVGLGSEAFF. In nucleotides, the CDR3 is TGCAGCGTTGTGGGTTTAGGCAGTGAAGCTTTCTTT.

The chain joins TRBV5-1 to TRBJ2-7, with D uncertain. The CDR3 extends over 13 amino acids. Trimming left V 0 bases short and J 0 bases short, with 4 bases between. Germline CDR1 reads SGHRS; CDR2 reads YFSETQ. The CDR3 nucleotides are TGCGCCAGCAGCTTGGCCAGCTCCTACGAGCAGTACTTC. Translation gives CASSLASSYEQYF. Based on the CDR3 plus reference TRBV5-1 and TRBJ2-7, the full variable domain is KAGVTQTPRYLIKTRGQQVTLSCSPISGHRSVSWYQQTPGQGLQFLFEYFSETQRNKGNFPGRFSGRQFSNSRSEMNVSTLELGDSALYLCASSLASSYEQYFGPGTRLTVT.

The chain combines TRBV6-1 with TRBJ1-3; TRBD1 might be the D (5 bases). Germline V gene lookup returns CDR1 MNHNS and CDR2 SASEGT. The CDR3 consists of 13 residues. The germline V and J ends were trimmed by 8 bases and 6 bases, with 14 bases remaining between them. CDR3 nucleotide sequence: TGTGCCAGCTCCGGGACCTTCGTAAACACCATATATTTT. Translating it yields CASSGTFVNTIYF.

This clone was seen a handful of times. CDR3 residues: CASTPRRGDNEQFF. In nucleotides, the CDR3 is TGTGCCAGCACCCCTCGGCGGGGAGACAATGAGCAGTTCTTC. The V and J genes are TRBV7-2 and TRBJ2-1, with D maybe TRBD2 (6 bases). Trimming stripped 7 bases from V and 5 bases from J, with 15 bases between. Germline V gene lookup returns CDR1 SGHTA and CDR2 FQGNSA. This CDR3 has 14 residues.

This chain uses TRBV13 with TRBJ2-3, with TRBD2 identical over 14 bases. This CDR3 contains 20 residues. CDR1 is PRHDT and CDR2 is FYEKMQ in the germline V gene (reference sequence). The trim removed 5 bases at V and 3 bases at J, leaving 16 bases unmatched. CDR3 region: CASSPVGTSGGIGRTDTQYF. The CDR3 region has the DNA TGTGCCAGCAGCCCCGTCGGGACTAGCGGGGGAATCGGGAGAACAGATACGCAGTATTTT.

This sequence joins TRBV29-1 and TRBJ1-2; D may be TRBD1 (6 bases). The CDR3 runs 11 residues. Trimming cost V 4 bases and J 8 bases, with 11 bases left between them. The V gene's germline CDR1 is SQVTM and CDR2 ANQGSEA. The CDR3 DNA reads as TGCAGCGTTGCAGGGGCGGGGGGCTACACCTTC. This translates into CSVAGAGGYTF.

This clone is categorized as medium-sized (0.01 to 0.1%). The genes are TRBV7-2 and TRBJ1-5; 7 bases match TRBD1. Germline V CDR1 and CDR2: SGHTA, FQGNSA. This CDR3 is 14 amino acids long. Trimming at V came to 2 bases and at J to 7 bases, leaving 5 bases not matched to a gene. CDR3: CASSLQGGRQPQHF. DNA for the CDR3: TGTGCCAGCAGCTTACAGGGGGGGCGACAGCCCCAGCATTTT.

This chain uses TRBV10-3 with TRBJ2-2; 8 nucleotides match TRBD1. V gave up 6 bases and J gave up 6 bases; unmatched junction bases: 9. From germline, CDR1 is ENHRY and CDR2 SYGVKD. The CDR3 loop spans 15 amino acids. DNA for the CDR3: TGTGCCATCAGGGCGCTACAGGGGGGCGCCGGGGAGCTGTTTTTT. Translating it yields CAIRALQGGAGELFF.